These 3 T cell receptor beta chains were sequenced from one sample in a study of CD8+ T cells in alopecia areata. Treatment specified: oral pan-JAK inhibitor, 5-10 mg twice daily. Reverse transcribed after extraction, RNA yielded cDNA as the sequencing template. Assay used: immunoSEQ multiplex PCR; TCRdb lists only in-frame clones, some missing. The sample has 150,000 to 200,000 clones; approximately 50% are singletons. The sample in question was CD8+ T cells sorted from blood, obtained at approximately week 52, from a patient treated with tofacitinib. These receptors all stem from a human donor with alopecia areata.

This chain uses TRBV5-1 with TRBJ2-3; no clear D. In germline, CDR1 is SGHRS, CDR2 YFSETQ. This CDR3 spans 14 amino acids. V lost 2 bases and J 1 base, leaving 8 bases between the germline ends. CDR3 amino acids: CASSFNRGTDTQYF. CDR3 DNA sequence: TGCGCCAGCAGCTTCAACCGGGGCACAGATACGCAGTATTTT.

The V call is TRBV4-3, the J call TRBJ2-3; 7 bases match TRBD2. There are 16 residues in the CDR3. Unmatched junction bases numbered 7, after V lost 0 bases and J lost 4 bases. Germline lookup yields CDR1 LGHNA and CDR2 YSLEER. The CDR3 DNA reads as TGCGCCAGCAGCCAAGATTTGAGCGGGGAGGCAGATACGCAGTATTTT. Translated: CASSQDLSGEADTQYF.

About this clone: Other DNA variants within this sample encode the same CDR3. The chain recombines TRBV30 with TRBJ2-7; the D is unclear. This CDR3 has 12 residues. Germline CDR1 reads GTSNPN; CDR2 reads SVGIG (reference sequence). V was pared by 0 bases and J by 1 base, with 4 bases between. CDR3 residues: CAWSVGSYEQYF. DNA of the CDR3: TGTGCCTGGAGTGTCGGATCCTACGAGCAGTACTTC.